This T cell receptor (beta chain) was recorded in a study of blood T cell repertoires in COVID-19. Overall study context: The study drew acute and convalescent COVID-19 samples from the United States, Italy and Spain.

This clone is a singleton in its sample. Authors' analysis steps: Reference gene primer amplification gave nucleated cell count estimates. Clones were read by immunoSEQ multiplex PCR, and TCRdb kept only the in-frame ones, dropping some. D and trimming were read from the DNA, whereas the V and J calls and clone size are those reported in that table. The sample includes just over 350,000 clones, around 88% of them seen just once. Trimming cost V 1 base and J 6 bases; bases outside gene matches: 9. The V gene's germline CDR1 is MNHNS and CDR2 SASEGT. This CDR3 spans 16 amino acids. While infection was still active, Seattle patients were enrolled and then followed longitudinally.

Material: peripheral blood. The receptor comes from a woman in her sixties with COVID-19, enrolled during active disease. V gene TRBV6-1 combines with J gene TRBJ2-1; 7 nucleotides match TRBD2. The CDR3 loop is CASSEVGMGGGNEQFF. The DNA of the CDR3 is TGTGCCAGCAGTGAAGTGGGGATGGGGGGGGGCAATGAGCAGTTCTTC.